This TCR beta chain comes out of a study of beta chain features in type 1 diabetes. Study results and caveats: Type 1 diabetes patients showed a moderate but significant shortening of TCRB CDR3s in all four CD4+ subsets.

Regarding this clone: No antigen is known for it.

The CDR3 contains 14 residues. Trimming removed 4 bases from V and 5 bases from J, with 15 bases in between. Germline-derived CDR1 and CDR2 are SGDLS and YYNGEE. The whole isolated RNA underwent reverse transcription, so sequencing captured expressed TCRB transcripts. Measured with immunoSEQ multiplex PCR; TCRdb has only the in-frame clones, and not every one. The repertoire consists of some 660,000 clones, with over 11% occurring once and the leading ten covering 0.035% to 0.045%. CD45RO/CCR7/CD25/CD127/CD95/CD27 separated CD4+ naive, central memory, regulatory and stem cell-like memory cells by sorting.

Sequencing was performed on naive CD4+ T cells from blood. The chain links TRBV9 to TRBJ1-1; no clear D. This sequence was found in a man between 18 and 35 years old with type 1 diabetes. The DNA for the CDR3 is TGTGCCAGCAGCAAACCGGACCTGGGGACTGAAGCTTTCTTT. Protein product: CASSKPDLGTEAFF. The whole variable domain, filled in from reference TRBV9 and TRBJ1-1, reads DSGVTQTPKHLITATGQRVTLRCSPRSGDLSVYWYQQSLDQGLQFLIQYYNGEERAKGNILERFSAQQFPDLHSELNLSSLELGDSALYFCASSKPDLGTEAFFGQGTRLTVV.